This TCR beta chain was sequenced in a study of T cell responses to AZD1222 COVID-19 vaccine. In germline, CDR1 is SGHRS, CDR2 YFSETQ. This CDR3 region has 14 residues. J was trimmed by 2 bases and V by 4 bases; bases with no gene match: 3. TCRdb's copy holds only in-frame clones and misses some; the assay was immunoSEQ multiplex PCR. The sample carries 150,000 to 200,000 clones, 94% recorded once. Concerning this clone itself: Its target is not known.

Study-level results: Nearly half of spike-specific TCRs reportedly target unmutated variant regions. In all cases, repertoires were sampled only after the peak T cell response. At baseline, seropositivity was found in only six or seven AZD1222 recipients.

This specimen was peripheral blood, taken on day 0 of AZD1222 vaccination. This receptor was taken from an adult in good health. V gene TRBV5-1 combines with J gene TRBJ1-5, with 7 nucleotides matching TRBD1. The CDR3 DNA reads as TGCGCCAGCAGCCCGGGGACAGGCAATCAGCCCCAGCATTTT. Translated: CASSPGTGNQPQHF.